The clone carrying this T cell receptor (beta chain) was seen many times. The data are from a study of neurological immune-mediated disorders. PBMCs numbering 2 million and stored at -80 C yielded the unsorted libraries. TCRdb redid the calling of the 5' RACE reads with MiXCR, one entry per CDR3 protein. The sample lists 60,000 or so distinct CDR3 sequences, about 10% occurring once. In germline, CDR1 is SGHRS, CDR2 YFSETQ. The CDR3 runs 17 residues. The J segment lost 5 bases and the V segment lost 4 bases, leaving 12 bases of the junction unmatched. The chain joins TRBV5-1 to TRBJ2-3; TRBD2 matches at 11 bases. The clonotype originates from a man between 60 and 75 years old in good health. Sequenced material: PBMCs. CDR3 in amino acids: CASSALSSGGPGDTQYF. For the CDR3, the DNA is TGCGCCAGCAGCGCCCTCTCTAGCGGGGGGCCGGGAGATACGCAGTATTTT.